The following is a TCR beta chain sequence with its context. A J-beta primer mix and a sample-barcoded 5' primer were used in a second PCR of roughly 7 to 12 cycles. Carrying 12 random nucleotides, a template-switch adaptor labeled each individual cDNA molecule. TCRdb fed the 5' RACE reads into MiXCR, producing one record per CDR3 protein. The data contain some 560,000 distinct CDR3 sequences, about 26% of them singletons. These data belong to a study of blood T cells in healthy people across ages. The CDR3 contains 20 residues. The V gene lost 5 bases and the J gene lost 1 base, with 28 bases spanning the gap. Germline V CDR1 and CDR2: SGHVS, FNYEAQ. In addition, the sample was reused for a study of T cells of mothers and their children. That work states: Related mother-child pairs shared slightly more overlap than unrelated pairs, but the difference was non-significant.

The chain uses TRBV7-6 and TRBJ2-3; D tentatively reads TRBD1 or TRBD2 (6 bases each). Sequenced input: blood. This sequence was found in a boy between 2 and 15 years old in good health. CDR3: CASSLSSDGGHGGGTDTQYF. The CDR3 DNA reads as TGTGCCAGCAGCCTGAGTTCAGACGGGGGCCATGGTGGTGGCACAGATACGCAGTATTTT. The full variable domain, with the rest looked up from reference TRBV7-6 and TRBJ2-3, is GAGVSQSPRYKVTKRGQDVALRCDPISGHVSLYWYRQALGQGPEFLTYFNYEAQQDKSGLPNDRFSAERPEGSISTLTIQRTEQRDSAMYRCASSLSSDGGHGGGTDTQYFGPGTRLTVL.